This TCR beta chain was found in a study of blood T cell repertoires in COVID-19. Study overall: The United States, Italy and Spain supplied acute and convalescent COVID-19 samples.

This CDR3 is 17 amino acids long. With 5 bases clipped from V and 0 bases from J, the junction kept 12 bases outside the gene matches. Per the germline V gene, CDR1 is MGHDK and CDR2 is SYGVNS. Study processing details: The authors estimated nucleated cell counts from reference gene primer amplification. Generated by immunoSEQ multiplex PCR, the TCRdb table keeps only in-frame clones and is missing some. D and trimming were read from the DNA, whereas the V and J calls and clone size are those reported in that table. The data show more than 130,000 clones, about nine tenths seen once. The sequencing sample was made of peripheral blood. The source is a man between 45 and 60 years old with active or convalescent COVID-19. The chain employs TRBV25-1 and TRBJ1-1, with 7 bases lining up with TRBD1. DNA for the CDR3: TGTGCCAGCAGTTCGGCCAGGGGGTACAGATTGAACACTGAAGCTTTCTTT. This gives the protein CASSSARGYRLNTEAFF.